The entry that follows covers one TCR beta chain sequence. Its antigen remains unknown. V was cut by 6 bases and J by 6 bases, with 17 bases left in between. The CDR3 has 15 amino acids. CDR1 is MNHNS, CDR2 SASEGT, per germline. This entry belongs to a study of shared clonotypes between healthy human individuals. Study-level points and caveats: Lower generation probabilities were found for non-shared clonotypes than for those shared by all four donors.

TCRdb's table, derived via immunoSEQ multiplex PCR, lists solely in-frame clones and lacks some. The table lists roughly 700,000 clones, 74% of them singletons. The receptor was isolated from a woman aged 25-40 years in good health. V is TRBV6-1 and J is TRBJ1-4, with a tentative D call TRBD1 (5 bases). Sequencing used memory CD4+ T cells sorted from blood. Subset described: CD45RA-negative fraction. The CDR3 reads CASSRGYSDDEKLFF. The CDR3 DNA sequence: TGTGCCAGCAGCCGGGGGTACAGCGATGATGAAAAACTGTTTTTT.